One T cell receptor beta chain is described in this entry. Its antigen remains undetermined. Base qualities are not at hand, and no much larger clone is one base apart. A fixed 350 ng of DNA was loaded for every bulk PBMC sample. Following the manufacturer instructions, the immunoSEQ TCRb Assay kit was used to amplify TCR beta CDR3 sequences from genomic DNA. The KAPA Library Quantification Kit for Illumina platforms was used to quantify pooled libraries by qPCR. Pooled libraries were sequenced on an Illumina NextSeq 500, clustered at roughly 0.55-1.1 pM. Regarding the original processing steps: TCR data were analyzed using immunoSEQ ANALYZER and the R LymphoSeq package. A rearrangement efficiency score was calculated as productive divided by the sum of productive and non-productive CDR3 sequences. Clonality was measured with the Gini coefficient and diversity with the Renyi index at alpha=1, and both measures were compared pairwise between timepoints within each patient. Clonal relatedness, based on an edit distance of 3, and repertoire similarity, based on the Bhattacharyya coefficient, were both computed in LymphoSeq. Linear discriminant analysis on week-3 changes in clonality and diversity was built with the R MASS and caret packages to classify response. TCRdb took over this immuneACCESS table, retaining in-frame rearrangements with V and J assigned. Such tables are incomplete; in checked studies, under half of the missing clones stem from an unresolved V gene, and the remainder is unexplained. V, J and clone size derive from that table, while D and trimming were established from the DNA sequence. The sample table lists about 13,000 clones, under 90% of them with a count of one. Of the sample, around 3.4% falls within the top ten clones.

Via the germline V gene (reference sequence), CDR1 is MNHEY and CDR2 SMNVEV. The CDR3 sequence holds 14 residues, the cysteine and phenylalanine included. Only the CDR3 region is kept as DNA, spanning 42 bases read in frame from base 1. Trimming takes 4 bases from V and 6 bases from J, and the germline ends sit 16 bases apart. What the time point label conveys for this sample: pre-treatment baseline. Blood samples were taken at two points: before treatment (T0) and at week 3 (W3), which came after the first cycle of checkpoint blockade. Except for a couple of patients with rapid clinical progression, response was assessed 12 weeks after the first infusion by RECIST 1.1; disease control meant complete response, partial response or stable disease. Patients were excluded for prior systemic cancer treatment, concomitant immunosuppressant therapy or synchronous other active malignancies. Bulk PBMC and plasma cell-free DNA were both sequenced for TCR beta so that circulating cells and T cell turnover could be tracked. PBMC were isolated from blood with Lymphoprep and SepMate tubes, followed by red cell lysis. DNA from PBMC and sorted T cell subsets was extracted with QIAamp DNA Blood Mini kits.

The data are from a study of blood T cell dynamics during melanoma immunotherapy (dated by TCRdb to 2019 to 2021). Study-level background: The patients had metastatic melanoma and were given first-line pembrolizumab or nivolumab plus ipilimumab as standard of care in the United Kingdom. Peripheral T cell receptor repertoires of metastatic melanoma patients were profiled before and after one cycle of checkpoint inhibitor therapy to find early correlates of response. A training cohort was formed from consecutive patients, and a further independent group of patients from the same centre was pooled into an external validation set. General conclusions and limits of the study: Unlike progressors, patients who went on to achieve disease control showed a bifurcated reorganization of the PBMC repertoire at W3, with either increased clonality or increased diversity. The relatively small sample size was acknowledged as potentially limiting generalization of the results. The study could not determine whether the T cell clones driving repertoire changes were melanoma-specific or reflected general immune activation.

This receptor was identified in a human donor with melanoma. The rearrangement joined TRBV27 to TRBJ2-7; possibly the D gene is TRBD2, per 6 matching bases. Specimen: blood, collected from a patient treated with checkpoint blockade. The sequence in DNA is TGTGCCAGCAGTTACGGACGGAGGGCGGCCGAGCAGTACTTC. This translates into CASSYGRRAAEQYF.